The T cell receptor beta chain under discussion was sequenced for a study of blood T cell repertoires in COVID-19 (TCRdb year 2020). Broadly, across the study: Collaborator samples came from the United States, Italy and Spain and covered acute and convalescent phases of COVID-19. Deeply sampled blood TCRbeta repertoires from subjects exposed to, actively infected with, or recovered from COVID-19 were included in the dataset. Where available, HLA class I and class II types were obtained from metadata supplied by the sample provider rather than from assay-based typing. The samples were drawn from the first 160 participants of the ongoing ImmuneRACE study and from over 950 subjects provided by 6 global collaborators. Sample metadata almost always included a de-identified subject ID, COVID-19 status, age in years and sex. The repertoires were made available in a free public database intended to serve as a resource for research on the immune response to SARS-CoV-2. The material from the prospective study consisted of cDNA or gDNA derived from T cells, B-cell-depleted T cells, or PBMCs. The paper as a whole reports these results and caveats: The quantity of clinical and demographic metadata differed by source and by participant and was supplied without curation.

Whole blood was collected in K2EDTA tubes by collaborating institutions according to the institutions' own protocols. Collaborator samples were shipped for TCRbeta analysis as frozen whole blood, isolated PBMCs, or DNA extracted from either sample type. Regarding this clone: What antigen it recognizes has not been identified. Qualities for individual bases were not recorded, and no much larger clone is one base off.

The CDR3 measures 16 amino acids from cysteine to phenylalanine. Only the CDR3 portion is preserved as DNA: 48 bases, with reading frame beginning at the first base. From the germline V gene, CDR1 is SGHRS and CDR2 is YFSETQ. The germline V end is reduced by 4 bases and the J end by 6 bases; junction bases left unmatched: 11. The immunoSEQ Assay, a bias-controlled multiplex PCR, was used to amplify TCRbeta CDR3 regions from genomic DNA. Under the source paper's analysis protocol: Nucleated cell counts per sample were estimated from amplification of reference gene primers within the assay. To quantify the absolute abundance of each unique TCRbeta CDR3 rearrangement, sequence reads were collapsed and filtered. For each sample, productive Simpson clonality was calculated as the square root of Simpson's diversity index across productive rearrangements. The table was pulled from immuneACCESS by TCRdb, which kept in-frame rearrangements only. Such tables lose some clones; where checked, under half of the loss comes from unresolved V genes, and the rest has no known cause. V and J calls and clone size are as listed in that table; D and trimming were resolved from the DNA. The sample contains 100,000 to 120,000 clones, approximately 81% of them found a single time. The ten largest clones represent about an eighth of the sample.

The sequence was collected from a human donor in a cohort sampled during active COVID-19. The material sequenced was peripheral blood. The chain is made from TRBV5-1 and TRBJ2-3; 10 bases in the junction line up with TRBD1. The bases read TGCGCCAGCAGCGAAGCGGACAGGGGGGGTATTGATACGCAGTATTTT. This is translated as CASSEADRGGIDTQYF.